The 25 T cell receptor beta chains presented below share a single source sample, sequenced in a study of shared clonotypes between healthy human individuals. The method was immunoSEQ multiplex PCR; TCRdb's version includes in-frame clones alone and lacks a portion of them. Of hundreds of thousands of clones detected, about 92% appear once; the ten largest clones hold about 24%. Naive-designated CD8 cells lacked CD45RO, were positively enriched for CCR7, and omitted terminally differentiated effector memory CD45RA+ cells. The sample taken for sequencing was naive CD8+ T cells sorted from blood. Receptor source: a man aged 30-40 years in good health.

The chain combines TRBV21-1 with TRBJ2-7; TRBD2 is the table's D call, not checked against the DNA. TRBV21-1 is a pseudogene locus. The CDR3 consists of 19 residues. The CDR3 region is CASSQGTSGASYTIHEQYF. Written as DNA, the CDR3 is TGTGCCAGCAGCCAGGGGACTAGCGGGGCCTCCTACACCATCCACGAGCAGTACTTC.

CDR3 amino acids: CASSLRWDGSYEQYF. The DNA for the CDR3 is TGCGCCAGCAGCTTGCGGTGGGACGGTTCCTACGAGCAGTACTTC. The chain is built from TRBV5-1 and TRBJ2-7; D is tentatively TRBD1 or TRBD2 (5 bases each). Trimming removed 1 base from V and 1 base from J, with 12 bases in between. CDR3 length: 15 amino acids. CDR1 is SGHRS and CDR2 is YFSETQ in the germline V gene.

The chain recombines TRBV28 with TRBJ2-7; maybe TRBD1 (6 bases). V was pared by 1 base and J by 3 bases, with 7 bases between. The CDR3 is made up of 13 amino acids. Germline V gene sequence: CDR1 MDHEN, CDR2 SYDVKM. CDR3 in amino acids: CASSLFRGYEQYF. CDR3 nucleotides: TGTGCCAGCAGTTTATTCAGGGGCTACGAGCAGTACTTC. The full variable domain, rest sourced from reference TRBV28 and TRBJ2-7, is DVKVTQSSRYLVKRTGEKVFLECVQDMDHENMFWYRQDPGLGLRLIYFSYDVKMKEKGDIPEGYSVSREKKERFSLILESASTNQTSMYLCASSLFRGYEQYFGPGTRLTVT.

The CDR3 region has the DNA TGTGCCAGCACGGCCGGCGGTGAAGCTTTCTTT. Translation gives CASTAGGEAFF. The chain combines TRBV27 with TRBJ1-1; D ambiguous. Germline CDR1 and CDR2: MNHEY and SMNVEV (reference sequence). Trimming left V 7 bases short and J 7 bases short, with 10 bases between. The CDR3 is 11 residues long.

The V call is TRBV4-3, the J call TRBJ2-7, with TRBD1 as a possible D gene (6 bases). CDR1 LGHNA and CDR2 YSLEER come from the germline V gene. Trimming removed 4 bases from V and 3 bases from J, with 13 bases in between. The CDR3 runs to 14 residues. The CDR3 loop is CASSLRDKGYEQYF. CDR3 in DNA: TGCGCCAGCAGCCTCCGGGACAAGGGCTACGAGCAGTACTTC.

The rearrangement uses TRBV27 and TRBJ2-3, with 7 bases identical to TRBD1. Per germline, CDR1 MNHEY and CDR2 SMNVEV (reference sequence). This CDR3 is built from 16 residues. With 5 bases clipped from V and 4 bases from J, the junction kept 12 bases outside the gene matches. In DNA form, the CDR3 reads TGTGCCAGCAGTCCCTACCGGGACAGCGGAGCAGATACGCAGTATTTT. This sequence encodes CASSPYRDSGADTQYF.

The chain links TRBV4-1 to TRBJ2-7; D unclear. The CDR3 has 14 amino acids. Germline CDR1 is MGHRA and CDR2 is YSYEKL. Between the trimmed V and J ends, which lost 0 bases and 4 bases, there was a span of 10 bases. CDR3 loop: CASSQEASFYEQYF. The CDR3 bases are TGCGCCAGCAGCCAAGAAGCAAGTTTTTACGAGCAGTACTTC.

The count of this clone is one. The chain links TRBV10-3 to TRBJ2-1, with 11 bases fitting TRBD2. There are 17 residues in the CDR3. CDR1 and CDR2 (germline): ENHRY, SYGVKD. V lost 3 bases to trimming and J lost 2 bases; unmatched junction nucleotides: 6. DNA of the CDR3: TGTGCCATCAGTGACGTGGAACTAGCGGGGGCCTACAATGAGCAGTTCTTC. This translates into CAISDVELAGAYNEQFF.

The chain is built from TRBV27 and TRBJ1-2; 10 bases line up with TRBD1. Losses at the gene ends were 5 bases for V and 8 bases for J; bases not matched to a gene: 8. Looked up from germline, CDR1 is MNHEY and CDR2 is SMNVEV (reference sequence). The CDR3 loop spans 14 amino acids. CDR3 amino acids: CASSLGQGSGGYTF. DNA of the CDR3: TGTGCCAGCAGTCTGGGACAGGGGTCGGGCGGCTACACCTTC.

The genes are TRBV6-5 and TRBJ2-7; D is ambiguous. Germline lookup yields CDR1 MNHEY and CDR2 SVGAGI. V was pared by 5 bases and J by 6 bases, with 14 bases between. This CDR3 has 13 amino acids. The CDR3 reads CASSASVYFEQYF. In DNA form, the CDR3 reads TGTGCCAGCAGTGCCAGTGTGTATTTCGAGCAGTACTTC.

The CDR3 sequence is CASSPKTSGLPYEQYF. The CDR3 DNA reads as TGTGCCAGCAGCCCAAAGACTAGCGGGCTTCCCTACGAGCAGTACTTC. This chain links TRBV11-2 with TRBJ2-7, with TRBD2 matching over 10 bases. Germline V CDR1 and CDR2: SGHAT, FQNNGV. This CDR3 comprises 16 residues. The trim removed 5 bases at V and 2 bases at J, leaving 9 bases unmatched. Looking up the rest from reference TRBV11-2 and TRBJ2-7 gives the full variable domain: EAGVAQSPRYKIIEKRQSVAFWCNPISGHATLYWYQQILGQGPKLLIQFQNNGVVDDSQLPKDRFSAERLKGVDSTLKIQPAKLEDSAVYLCASSPKTSGLPYEQYFGPGTRLTVT.

The chain recombines TRBV11-2 with TRBJ2-7; maybe TRBD1 (6 bases). The CDR3 is 14 residues long. Germline V lookup: CDR1 SGHAT, CDR2 FQNNGV. With 5 bases removed from V and 4 bases from J, the gap between germline ends came to 15 bases. The chain's CDR3 is CASSHRDTEYEQYF. CDR3 coding DNA: TGTGCCAGCAGCCACCGGGACACAGAATACGAGCAGTACTTC.

This clone was seen more than once but under ten times. The sample contains more than one DNA sequence encoding this CDR3. The genes are TRBV5-1 and TRBJ1-5; D unresolved. Trimming shortened V by 4 bases and J by 2 bases, and 10 bases separated the two germline ends. CDR3 length: 14 residues. Germline CDR1 SGHRS, CDR2 YFSETQ. Here the CDR3 reads CASSPELGNQPQHF. Here the CDR3 DNA reads TGCGCCAGCAGCCCTGAGTTGGGCAATCAGCCCCAGCATTTT. The variable domain in full, with the rest retrieved from reference TRBV5-1 and TRBJ1-5, is KAGVTQTPRYLIKTRGQQVTLSCSPISGHRSVSWYQQTPGQGLQFLFEYFSETQRNKGNFPGRFSGRQFSNSRSEMNVSTLELGDSALYLCASSPELGNQPQHFGDGTRLSIL.

Comments on this clone: Other DNA sequences within the sample encode an identical CDR3. V and J are TRBV9 and TRBJ2-5; D is ambiguous. The CDR3 runs to 14 residues. With 0 bases removed from V and 2 bases from J, the gap between germline ends came to 8 bases. CDR1 and CDR2 (germline): SGDLS, YYNGEE. The CDR3 coding sequence is TGTGCCAGCAGCGTAGGAAATTTGCAAGAGACCCAGTACTTC. The encoded protein is CASSVGNLQETQYF. The whole variable domain, filled in from reference TRBV9 and TRBJ2-5, reads DSGVTQTPKHLITATGQRVTLRCSPRSGDLSVYWYQQSLDQGLQFLIQYYNGEERAKGNILERFSAQQFPDLHSELNLSSLELGDSALYFCASSVGNLQETQYFGPGTRLLVL.

J is TRBJ1-1 and V is TRBV9, with TRBD1 matching over 7 bases. With 3 bases clipped from V and 4 bases from J, the junction kept 9 bases outside the gene matches. In germline, CDR1 is SGDLS, CDR2 YYNGEE. This CDR3 is built from 15 residues. The CDR3 protein is CASSGNTGAATEAFF. Here the CDR3 DNA reads TGTGCCAGCAGCGGAAATACAGGGGCAGCCACTGAAGCTTTCTTT.

The rearrangement uses TRBV5-6 and TRBJ2-3; D possibly corresponds to TRBD2 (7 bases). This CDR3 comprises 14 residues. CDR1 is SGHDT, CDR2 YYEEEE, per germline. V was clipped by 6 bases and J by 0 bases, with 11 bases between them. The DNA of the CDR3 is TGTGCCAGCACCCGGGGGGCTAGCACAGATACGCAGTATTTT. It codes for CASTRGASTDTQYF. The variable domain in full, with the rest retrieved from reference TRBV5-6 and TRBJ2-3, is DAGVTQSPTHLIKTRGQQVTLRCSPKSGHDTVSWYQQALGQGPQFIFQYYEEEERQRGNFPDRFSGHQFPNYSSELNVNALLLGDSALYLCASTRGASTDTQYFGPGTRLTVL.

The chain employs TRBV6-6 and TRBJ2-7; 7 positions agree with TRBD1. V was pared by 2 bases and J by 0 bases, with 4 bases of the junction left unmatched. The V gene's germline CDR1 is MNHNY and CDR2 SVGAGI (reference sequence). The CDR3 runs 15 residues. CDR3 nucleotide sequence: TGTGCCAGCAGTTACGGGACAGAGAGCTCCTACGAGCAGTACTTC. Its protein is CASSYGTESSYEQYF.

This sequence joins TRBV6-5 and TRBJ1-2; D unresolved. The V gene's germline CDR1 is MNHEY and CDR2 SVGAGI. V lost 2 bases and J 4 bases, leaving 11 bases between the germline ends. The CDR3 spans 14 residues. The CDR3 region has the DNA TGTGCCAGCAGTTACATCGAAGCGGGCTATGGCTACACCTTC. It yields the protein CASSYIEAGYGYTF.

The rearrangement uses TRBV30 and TRBJ2-7; D is perhaps TRBD1 or TRBD2 (5 bases each). Germline CDR1 and CDR2: GTSNPN and SVGIG (reference sequence). The CDR3 runs 14 residues. The V gene lost 4 bases and the J gene lost 2 bases, with 15 bases spanning the gap. The CDR3, as DNA: TGTGCCTGGACTTCCGGGACCCAGACCTACGAGCAGTACTTC. It specifies CAWTSGTQTYEQYF.

V is TRBV11-2 and J is TRBJ2-3; D not resolved. Between the trimmed V and J ends, which lost 2 bases and 6 bases, there was a span of 21 bases. CDR3 length equals 17 residues. The germline V gene encodes CDR1 SGHAT and CDR2 FQNNGV. In nucleotides, the CDR3 is TGTGCCAGCAGCTTACTAGACCCAACGTTCCTCGTGGATACGCAGTATTTT. Translation: CASSLLDPTFLVDTQYF.

In its sample, this clone was seen a few times. One end of the junction fails to match germline, which may point to a read error. The chain couples TRBV29-1 to TRBJ2-2; 8 positions agree with TRBD1. Germline assignment: CDR1 SQVTM and CDR2 ANQGSEA. The CDR3 loop spans 13 amino acids. CDR3: CSVWTGNAGELFF. The CDR3 DNA reads as TGCAGCGTCTGGACAGGGAACGCCGGGGAGCTGTTTTTT.

This chain connects TRBV2 to TRBJ1-1; D is possibly TRBD1 (5 bases). From germline, CDR1 is SNHLY and CDR2 FYNNEI. Trimming took 8 bases from V and 1 from J, leaving 11 bases between them. The CDR3 extends over 13 amino acids. The DNA for the CDR3 is TGTGCCAGCTGGGACGAAGAGAACACTGAAGCTTTCTTT. Translated, it gives CASWDEENTEAFF.

This chain uses TRBV19 with TRBJ1-1, with 9 bases aligning to TRBD1. Trimming removed 4 bases from V and 5 bases from J; junction bases left unmatched: 11. The CDR3 runs to 16 residues. Looked up from germline, CDR1 is LNHDA and CDR2 is SQIVND (reference sequence). CDR3 protein: CASSNRDREVRTEAFF. CDR3 coding DNA: TGTGCCAGTAGTAACCGGGACAGGGAGGTTCGTACTGAAGCTTTCTTT.

The chain couples TRBV9 to TRBJ2-2, with 11 bases identical to TRBD2. The V gene end was trimmed by 3 bases and the J gene end by 1 base; junction bases not matched to a gene: 5. Per the germline V gene, CDR1 is SGDLS and CDR2 is YYNGEE. The CDR3 runs to 17 residues. The CDR3 reads CASSAQLAGENTGELFF. The CDR3 nucleotides are TGTGCCAGCAGCGCTCAACTAGCGGGAGAGAACACCGGGGAGCTGTTTTTT.

The rearrangement joins TRBV2 to TRBJ1-4, with D perhaps TRBD1 (6 bases). Germline values: CDR1 SNHLY, CDR2 FYNNEI. V lost 7 bases to trimming and J lost 7 bases, with 19 bases between them. The CDR3 totals 15 residues. CDR3 sequence (DNA): TGTGCCAGCAAGACGCCTCGACGGGGGGCTGAAAAACTGTTTTTT. Its protein is CASKTPRRGAEKLFF.